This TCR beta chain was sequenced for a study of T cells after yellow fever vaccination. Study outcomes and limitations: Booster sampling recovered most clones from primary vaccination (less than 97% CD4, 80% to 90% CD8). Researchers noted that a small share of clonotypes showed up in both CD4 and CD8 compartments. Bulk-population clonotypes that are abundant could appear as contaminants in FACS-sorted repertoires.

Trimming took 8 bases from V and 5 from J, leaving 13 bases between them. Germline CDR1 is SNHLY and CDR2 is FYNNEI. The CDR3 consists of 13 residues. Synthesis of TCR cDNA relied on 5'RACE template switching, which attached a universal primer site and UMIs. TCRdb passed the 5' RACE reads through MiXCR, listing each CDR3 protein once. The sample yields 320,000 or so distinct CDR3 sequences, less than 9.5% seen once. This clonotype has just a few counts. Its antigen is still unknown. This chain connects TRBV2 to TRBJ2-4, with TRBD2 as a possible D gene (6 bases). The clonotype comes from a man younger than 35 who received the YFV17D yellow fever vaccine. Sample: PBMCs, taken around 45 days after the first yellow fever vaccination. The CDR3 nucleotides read TGTGCCAGCCTCCCGGGGGTCCAAAACATTCAGTACTTC. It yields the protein CASLPGVQNIQYF.